Here is one T cell receptor beta chain with its context. This record comes from a study of blood T cell repertoires in COVID-19. Seattle enrolled patients during active infection and tracked them longitudinally. TCRdb's copy holds only in-frame clones and misses some; the assay was immunoSEQ multiplex PCR. The sample contains 250,000 to 300,000 clones, about nine tenths of which appear only once. The origin of this receptor is a woman aged 25 to 45 with COVID-19, enrolled during active disease. The specimen was peripheral blood.

The CDR3 loop reads CASSPYATNEKLFF. CDR3 coding DNA: TGCGCCAGCAGTCCTTATGCAACTAATGAAAAACTGTTTTTT. The chain recombines TRBV10-2 with TRBJ1-4; D is uncertain. V was pared by 5 bases and J by 0 bases, with 7 bases between. The CDR3 is 14 residues long. Looked up from germline, CDR1 is WSHSY and CDR2 is SAAADI.